The rows below give T cell receptor beta chains drawn from one sample of a study of T cells in Graves' hyperthyroidism and ophthalmopathy. TCRdb re-analysed the multiplex PCR reads in MiXCR, keeping a single row per CDR3 protein. This table has over 250,000 distinct CDR3 sequences, 20% to 25% appearing once. The material sequenced was blood. Receptor source: a man under 40 with Graves' ophthalmopathy. Each CDR3 is given with its conserved first and last residue. D genes are given only for firm matches. Clone size is not always given. Where it is, it says once, few, many or a class for expanded clones.

>TRBJ1-4|TRBD1|TRBV20-1|many
CSARDRQGTEKLFF
TGCAGTGCTAGAGATCGACAGGGGACCGAAAAACTGTTTTTT
>TRBJ1-6|TRBD1|TRBV10-3|NA
CAIRQGQGDSPLHF
TGTGCCATCAGACAAGGACAGGGGGATTCACCCCTCCACTTT
>TRBJ1-2|NA|TRBV6-1|few
CASSLTPQANYGYTF
TGTGCCAGCAGCCTAACACCACAGGCAAACTATGGCTACACCTTC
>TRBJ1-5|TRBD1|TRBV6-1|many
CASTLEGAGNQPQHF
TGTGCCAGCACTCTAGAGGGGGCGGGCAATCAGCCCCAGCATTTT
>TRBJ1-5|NA|TRBV3-1|many
CASSQEANQPQHF
TGTGCCAGCAGCCAAGAAGCGAATCAGCCCCAGCATTTT
>TRBJ2-1|NA|TRBV19|few
CASSVRERYNEQFF
TGTGCCAGTAGCGTACGGGAGCGGTACAATGAGCAGTTCTTC
>TRBJ1-2|NA|TRBV9|NA
CASSVGYVGSYGYTF
TGTGCCAGCAGCGTAGGTTATGTCGGGAGCTATGGCTACACCTTC
>TRBJ2-7|TRBD2|TRBV27|NA
CASSLGTSGGYEQYF
TGTGCCAGCAGTTTAGGGACTAGCGGGGGATACGAGCAGTACTTC
>TRBJ2-7|TRBD2|TRBV27|NA
CASSFGTSGGSEQYF
TGTGCCAGCAGTTTTGGGACTAGCGGGGGTTCCGAGCAGTACTTC
>TRBJ2-6|TRBD1|TRBV28|NA
CASTTPSGDRQDFSSGANVLTF
TGTGCCAGCACCACCCCCTCGGGGGACAGGCAAGATTTTTCCTCTGGGGCCAACGTCCTGACTTTC
>TRBJ1-2|NA|TRBV6-1|NA
CASSPRQVYGYTF
TGTGCCAGCAGCCCAAGACAGGTCTATGGCTACACCTTC
>TRBJ2-7|TRBD1|TRBV3-1|many
CASSPVTGYHEQYF
TGTGCCAGCAGCCCCGTGACAGGGTACCACGAGCAGTACTTC
>TRBJ1-4|NA|TRBV30|many
CAWSNPRGRNEKLFF
TGTGCCTGGAGTAACCCTCGGGGGAGGAATGAAAAACTGTTTTTT
>TRBJ1-4|NA|TRBV7-4|NA
CASSACPGRPTTNEKLFF
TGTGCCAGCAGCGCCTGCCCGGGCAGACCTACAACTAATGAAAAACTGTTTTTT
>TRBJ2-3|NA|TRBV2|NA
CASSGLDPDTQYF
TGTGCCAGCAGTGGGCTAGACCCAGATACGCAGTATTTT
>TRBJ1-5|TRBD1|TRBV29-1|NA
CSAGTGDNQPQHF
TGCAGCGCCGGGACAGGGGACAATCAGCCCCAGCATTTT
>TRBJ2-2|NA|TRBV11-3|many
CASSLEDYRAGELFF
TGTGCCAGCAGCTTAGAAGACTATCGCGCCGGGGAGCTGTTTTTT
>TRBJ2-5|TRBD2|TRBV6-1|few
CASSEAAGGVGVTQYF
TGTGCCAGCAGTGAAGCAGCGGGAGGAGTCGGTGTGACCCAGTACTTC
>TRBJ2-3|NA|TRBV27|NA
CASSSVAVTDTQYF
TGTGCCAGCAGTTCGGTAGCGGTAACAGATACGCAGTATTTT
>TRBJ1-1|TRBD1|TRBV29-1|NA
CSVGTGENTEAFF
TGCAGCGTTGGAACAGGGGAGAACACTGAAGCTTTCTTT
>TRBJ1-1|NA|TRBV7-8|NA
CASSLAHGSTEAFF
TGTGCCAGCAGCTTAGCGCATGGGTCAACTGAAGCTTTCTTT
>TRBJ1-1|NA|TRBV20-1|few
CSARDGTTEAFF
TGCAGTGCTAGAGACGGAACCACTGAAGCTTTCTTT
>TRBJ1-1|NA|TRBV28|many
CASSLKGMGLGLEAFF
TGTGCCAGCAGTTTAAAGGGGATGGGTTTAGGACTTGAAGCTTTCTTT
>TRBJ2-7|TRBD2|TRBV28|many
CASAGEGRREQYF
TGTGCCAGCGCGGGGGAGGGACGGCGTGAGCAGTACTTC
>TRBJ2-7|NA|TRBV7-2|many
CASSLDGSFYEQYF
TGTGCCAGCAGCTTAGATGGATCTTTCTACGAGCAGTACTTC
>TRBJ2-3|NA|TRBV2|few
CASSEGTTDTQYF
TGTGCCAGCAGTGAAGGGACCACAGATACGCAGTATTTT
>TRBJ2-3|NA|TRBV20-1|NA
CSVWGERTDTQYF
TGCAGTGTGTGGGGAGAGCGGACAGATACGCAGTATTTT
>TRBJ2-5|NA|TRBV20-1|NA
CSAPPLGFQETQYF
TGCAGTGCTCCGCCCTTAGGGTTCCAAGAGACCCAGTACTTC
>TRBJ1-2|TRBD1|TRBV30|many
CAWWGQGGLDGYTF
TGTGCCTGGTGGGGACAGGGAGGATTGGATGGCTACACCTTC
>TRBJ1-5|NA|TRBV28|many
CASSFQQGFLANQPQHF
TGTGCCAGCAGTTTCCAACAAGGGTTTCTTGCCAATCAGCCCCAGCATTTT
>TRBJ1-2|NA|TRBV12-3/TRBV12-4|many
CASGTANRGGYTF
TGTGCCAGCGGGACGGCAAATCGAGGGGGCTACACCTTC
>TRBJ2-3|TRBD2|TRBV7-3|NA
CASSLRATSGSTDTQYF
TGTGCCAGCAGCTTAAGAGCTACTAGCGGGAGTACAGATACGCAGTATTTT
>TRBJ2-1|TRBD2|TRBV28|many
CASSSGTTTSYNEQFF
TGTGCCAGCAGCTCTGGGACTACGACCTCCTACAATGAGCAGTTCTTC
>TRBJ1-2|TRBD1|TRBV29-1|NA
CSVVGHLRDRGTGYTF
TGCAGCGTTGTTGGACACCTCCGGGACAGGGGTACGGGCTACACCTTC
>TRBJ2-2|NA|TRBV11-1|many
CASSFGGELFF
TGTGCCAGCAGCTTTGGCGGGGAGCTGTTTTTT
>TRBJ2-1|TRBD2|TRBV6-1|few
CASSPRWGGGNPYNEQFF
TGTGCCAGCAGTCCCCGTTGGGGGGGAGGGAACCCCTACAATGAGCAGTTCTTC
>TRBJ2-7|TRBD2|TRBV30|NA
CAWRKASGGPEQYF
TGTGCCTGGAGGAAGGCTAGCGGGGGTCCCGAGCAGTACTTC
>TRBJ2-1|NA|TRBV6-1|NA
CASSEFLFF
TGTGCCAGCAGTGAATTCTTGTTCTTC
>TRBJ2-2|TRBD2|TRBV24-1|once
CATSEPEVGREGNTGELFF
TGTGCCACCAGTGAGCCCGAGGTGGGACGGGAGGGGAACACCGGGGAGCTGTTTTTT
>TRBJ2-5|TRBD2|TRBV30|few
CVGGGSQETQYF
TGTGTCGGGGGGGGATCACAAGAGACCCAGTACTTC
>TRBJ1-1|NA|TRBV7-2|many
CASSPRRTTDTEAFF
TGTGCCAGCAGCCCCAGAAGGACAACAGACACTGAAGCTTTCTTT
>TRBJ2-3|NA|TRBV20-1|few
CSARDPGGPDTQYF
TGCAGTGCTAGAGATCCCGGAGGGCCAGATACGCAGTATTTT